This is a list of T cell receptor beta chains from one sample in a study of control samples from healthy donors and cancer patients. Clones were sequenced by immunoSEQ multiplex PCR, and TCRdb holds only the in-frame ones, with some missing. The data contain around 200,000 clones, around 94% of them seen just once; the ten biggest clones take up roughly 1.6%. Sequenced sample: blood. Receptors originate from a man in his fifties in good health. The conserved cysteine and the conserved F or W are not part of the CDR3 here. Each record gives: D gene, J gene, V gene, CDR3 protein. The D gene is left open where the match is weak.

>TRBD1|TRBJ1-1|TRBV5-1
ASSLQGADTEAF
>-|TRBJ1-4|TRBV7-9
ASSWGTPATNEKLF
>-|TRBJ2-5|TRBV9
ASSVGPQLQETQY
>-|TRBJ1-4|TRBV15
ATSRDRAPGTQLF
>TRBD2|TRBJ2-5|TRBV5-1
ASSPILAGPGETQY
>TRBD1|TRBJ1-2|TRBV2
ASTVTGAGYT
>-|TRBJ1-5|TRBV15
ATSRDLGLNQPQH
>-|TRBJ2-3|TRBV27
ASNHFRADTQY
>-|TRBJ2-3|TRBV24-1
ATSDSGWEDTQY
>TRBD1|TRBJ1-2|TRBV10-1
ASSQGQNYGYT
>-|TRBJ2-1|TRBV2
ASRLLGHEQF
>-|TRBJ1-6|TRBV6-1
ASSEAIAGSPLH
>-|TRBJ1-5|TRBV28
ASSFYGELSNQPQH
>-|TRBJ2-3|TRBV10-1
ASSESGWSPRTDTQY
>-|TRBJ2-7|TRBV5-4
ASSSYQGNSYEQY
>-|TRBJ2-5|TRBV11-2
ASSFLSAQETQY
>-|TRBJ1-5|TRBV5-1
ASSLGIGDLNQPQH
>-|TRBJ1-5|TRBV5-1
ASSLDSLNQPQH
>-|TRBJ1-1|TRBV28
ASSFLGSHDAEAF
>-|TRBJ1-6|TRBV5-1
ASRNVGPGNSPLH
>-|TRBJ2-1|TRBV28
ASRQVRNEQF
>-|TRBJ2-2|TRBV6-1
ASSEGWAGTTTGELF
>TRBD1|TRBJ1-5|TRBV27
ASSRLGQPNNPNQPQH
>TRBD1|TRBJ2-3|TRBV5-6
ASSWGTGAESDTQY
>TRBD2|TRBJ2-2|TRBV5-1
ASSLASGGPGELF
>TRBD1|TRBJ2-1|TRBV2
ASSATGRVQNEQF
>-|TRBJ2-5|TRBV6-5
ASISPGSRETQY
>-|TRBJ2-5|TRBV7-2
ASSRGGKGETQY
>-|TRBJ1-2|TRBV6-9
ASSPHANGYT
>TRBD2|TRBJ2-2|TRBV10-2
ASSGTGGSGELF
>-|TRBJ1-2|TRBV4-1
ASSQGVSNYGYT
>-|TRBJ1-5|TRBV5-1
ASSLTGNSNQPQH
>-|TRBJ1-1|TRBV6-1
ASSEREKAF
>-|TRBJ2-1|TRBV28
ASSLMGNFRVDEQF
>TRBD2|TRBJ2-5|TRBV18
ASSRPALAGQQETQY
>TRBD1|TRBJ2-5|TRBV29-1
SVRTGAETQY
>-|TRBJ1-2|TRBV12-3/TRBV12-4
ASRSGGGYT
>TRBD1|TRBJ2-7|TRBV19
ASSPIQTGGYHEQY
>-|TRBJ1-6|TRBV28
ASSLPGPGMPLH
>-|TRBJ2-2|TRBV24-1
ATLAPNTGELF
>TRBD2|TRBJ2-1|TRBV29-1
STTGTSQNEQF
>TRBD2|TRBJ2-3|TRBV27
ASSVLAGGPVDTQY